Shown below are 29 T cell receptor beta chains from a single sample sequenced in a study of blood T cell repertoires in COVID-19. Profiled with immunoSEQ multiplex PCR; TCRdb holds only in-frame clones, not every one. This table holds approximately 200,000 clones, approximately 79% found once. Sequenced input: peripheral blood. These receptors came from a human donor in a cohort sampled during active COVID-19.

This clone was seen repeatedly, ten times or more. V usage is TRBV28 and J usage is TRBJ2-7; no clear D gene. V gave up 5 bases and J gave up 0 bases, with 5 bases separating them. This CDR3 has 12 residues. The germline V gene has CDR1 MDHEN and CDR2 SYDVKM. CDR3 bases: TGTGCCAGCAGTCCGTACTCCTACGAGCAGTACTTC. This sequence encodes CASSPYSYEQYF.

The genes are TRBV6-1 and TRBJ2-3, with 13 bases aligning to TRBD2. Germline trimming cut 4 bases from V and 3 bases from J; bases unmatched to any gene: 4. CDR1 and CDR2 from the germline V gene are MNHNS and SASEGT. This CDR3 comprises 16 residues. The CDR3 DNA reads TGTGCCAGCAGTGGCCTGACTAGCGGGAGGACAGATACGCAGTATTTT. As protein: CASSGLTSGRTDTQYF.

The gene calls are TRBV29-1 and TRBJ2-7; perhaps TRBD1 as D (6 bases). In germline, CDR1 is SQVTM, CDR2 ANQGSEA. The CDR3 runs 12 residues. V lost 4 bases, J lost 0 bases, and 7 bases lay in between. CDR3 amino acids: CSVVQGSYEQYF. The CDR3 coding sequence is TGCAGCGTTGTACAGGGCTCCTACGAGCAGTACTTC.

The chain carries TRBV5-4 and TRBJ2-1; D possibly corresponds to TRBD2 (5 bases). V lost 0 bases and J lost 15, with 16 bases in between. This CDR3 region has 13 residues. CDR1 and CDR2 (germline): SGHNT, YYREEE (reference sequence). The CDR3 protein is CASSLDLPSSRFF. DNA of the CDR3: TGTGCCAGCAGCTTGGACCTGCCTAGCAGTCGGTTCTTC.

The V gene is TRBV3-1 (or the pseudogene TRBV3-2), the J gene TRBJ2-7; 11 bases line up with TRBD1. Losses at the gene ends were 4 bases for V and 4 bases for J; bases not matched to a gene: 6. The CDR3 spans 15 residues. Per the germline V gene, CDR1 is LGHDT and CDR2 is YNNKEL (reference sequence). The CDR3 loop reads CASSRTGTGGYEQYF. The CDR3 DNA follows: TGTGCCAGCAGCCGAACCGGGACAGGGGGATACGAGCAGTACTTC.

The V call is TRBV7-2, the J call TRBJ1-3; D may be TRBD1 (5 bases). Germline V gene lookup returns CDR1 SGHTA and CDR2 FQGNSA. Trimming left V 1 base short and J 0 bases short, with 7 bases between. CDR3 length: 15 residues. The CDR3 DNA reads TGTGCCAGCAGCTTAGACAGGAGCTCTGGAAACACCATATATTTT. Protein: CASSLDRSSGNTIYF. Based on the CDR3 plus reference TRBV7-2 and TRBJ1-3, the full variable domain is GAGVSQSPSNKVTEKGKDVELRCDPISGHTALYWYRQSLGQGLEFLIYFQGNSAPDKSGLPSDRFSAERTGGSVSTLTIQRTQQEDSAVYLCASSLDRSSGNTIYFGEGSWLTVV.

In its sample, this clone was seen a few times. The chain combines TRBV29-1 with TRBJ2-7, with 10 nucleotides matching TRBD1. After removal of 7 bases from V and 0 bases from J, the junction contained 15 bases not matched to a gene. The germline V gene encodes CDR1 SQVTM and CDR2 ANQGSEA. This CDR3 region has 17 residues. The CDR3, as DNA: TGCAGCGGGATCGGGACAGGGGTTGCGGGGGGCTCCTACGAGCAGTACTTC. This gives the protein CSGIGTGVAGGSYEQYF.

The rearrangement joins TRBV6-1 to TRBJ2-3, with D perhaps matching TRBD1 (6 bases). Trimming cost V 4 bases and J 5 bases, with 22 bases left between them. CDR3 length: 17 amino acids. Germline CDR1 MNHNS, CDR2 SASEGT. For the CDR3, the DNA is TGTGCCAGCAGTGGTAAACAGACAGGACCCCCCAGAGATACGCAGTATTTT. Its protein product is CASSGKQTGPPRDTQYF.

This clone is a singleton in its sample. The chain combines TRBV5-6 with TRBJ1-5; D may be TRBD1 (6 bases). Germline loops: CDR1 SGHDT, CDR2 YYEEEE. This CDR3 is 13 amino acids long. V lost 3 bases and J lost 4, with 8 bases in between. As DNA, the CDR3 is TGTGCCAGCAGCTCCACAGGGAATCAGCCCCAGCATTTT. Protein sequence: CASSSTGNQPQHF.

The rearrangement uses TRBV6-5 and TRBJ2-3; 8 bases are shared with TRBD2. The CDR3 has 14 amino acids. The germline V gene has CDR1 MNHEY and CDR2 SVGAGI. V trimming: 9 bases; J trimming: 6 bases; junction bases outside the gene matches: 11. CDR3 nucleotides: TGTGCCAGTGGGAGGCGGGAGGCCCCGGATACGCAGTATTTT. Translation: CASGRREAPDTQYF.

The V call is TRBV18, the J call TRBJ1-2, with 9 bases that match TRBD1. The CDR3 length is 14 residues. Trimming at V came to 3 bases and at J to 7 bases, leaving 6 bases not matched to a gene. The germline gives CDR1 KGHSH, CDR2 LQKENI. This CDR3 reads CASSPGTGKTGYTF. The CDR3, as DNA: TGTGCCAGCTCACCCGGGACAGGGAAGACTGGCTACACCTTC.

This clone has only a few counts. V usage is TRBV7-9 and J usage is TRBJ1-6, with 7 bases that match TRBD1. The germline V gene encodes CDR1 SEHNR and CDR2 FQNEAQ (reference sequence). There are 15 residues in the CDR3. V gave up 0 bases and J gave up 7 bases; unmatched junction bases: 3. Written as DNA, the CDR3 is TGTGCCAGCAGCTTAGCGAGCAGGGGGAATTCACCCCTCCACTTT. Amino acid sequence: CASSLASRGNSPLHF.

This clone was seen a few times. The rearrangement uses TRBV9 and TRBJ2-7; 8 nucleotides match TRBD2. This CDR3 comprises 15 residues. Trimming took 0 bases from V and 5 from J; bases not matched to a gene: 7. The germline gives CDR1 SGDLS, CDR2 YYNGEE. The CDR3 here is CASSVAVAGGHEQYF. The DNA of the CDR3 is TGTGCCAGCAGCGTAGCTGTGGCGGGAGGACACGAGCAGTACTTC. Together with reference TRBV9 and TRBJ2-7, the CDR3 gives the full variable domain: DSGVTQTPKHLITATGQRVTLRCSPRSGDLSVYWYQQSLDQGLQFLIQYYNGEERAKGNILERFSAQQFPDLHSELNLSSLELGDSALYFCASSVAVAGGHEQYFGPGTRLTVT.

This clone was observed a single time. The chain links TRBV7-9 to TRBJ2-7; TRBD1 matches at 7 bases. The CDR3 extends over 14 amino acids. V shed 1 base, J shed 3 bases, and the junction held 3 bases outside the gene matches. Looked up from germline, CDR1 is SEHNR and CDR2 is FQNEAQ (reference sequence). CDR3 sequence: CASSLEGTVYEQYF. CDR3 in DNA: TGTGCCAGCAGCTTAGAGGGGACAGTCTACGAGCAGTACTTC.

V is TRBV20-1 and J is TRBJ2-1, with 7 nucleotides matching TRBD2. The CDR3 contains 15 residues. CDR1 and CDR2 (germline): DFQATT, SNEGSKA (reference sequence). The V gene end was trimmed by 3 bases and the J gene end by 6 bases; junction bases not matched to a gene: 11. CDR3 nucleotide sequence: TGCAGTGCTAGTTGGACCAGCGGGGCCTCCAATGAGCAGTTCTTC. Amino acids: CSASWTSGASNEQFF.

The CDR3 protein is CASSPMGAGQETQYF. CDR3 DNA sequence: TGTGCCAGCAGCCCGATGGGAGCAGGACAAGAGACCCAGTACTTC. V and J are TRBV9 and TRBJ2-5, with a weak D call TRBD2 (5 bases). The CDR3 is 15 residues long. V lost 4 bases, J lost 2 bases, and 15 bases lay in between. Germline V lookup: CDR1 SGDLS, CDR2 YYNGEE.

The CDR3 spells CASRQPSQGPTEAFF. The CDR3 region has the DNA TGTGCCAGCCGTCAACCATCCCAGGGGCCCACTGAAGCTTTCTTT. The V call is TRBV6-6, the J call TRBJ1-1; D is possibly TRBD1 (6 bases). The CDR3 is 15 amino acids. The V gene's germline CDR1 is MNHNY and CDR2 SVGAGI (reference sequence). V lost 8 bases and J 4 bases, leaving 20 bases between the germline ends.

Only one count was recorded for this clone. V and J are TRBV11-2 and TRBJ1-1; tentatively, D is TRBD1 (5 bases). The CDR3 covers 16 residues. CDR1 is SGHAT and CDR2 is FQNNGV in the germline V gene. Trimming left V 6 bases short and J 0 bases short, with 17 bases between. CDR3 nucleotides: TGTGCCAGCAGATCCCTTATAGGACACCTGAACACTGAAGCTTTCTTT. Protein sequence: CASRSLIGHLNTEAFF.

Notes on this clone: Other DNA sequences in the same sample also yield this CDR3. The chain has TRBV5-1 and TRBJ2-7; D call uncertain. The CDR3 totals 14 residues. V shed 0 bases and J shed 2 bases, with 9 bases lying between them. Germline assignment: CDR1 SGHRS and CDR2 YFSETQ. For the CDR3, the DNA is TGCGCCAGCAGCTTGGAAGGCGGCACCTACGAGCAGTACTTC. Translation gives CASSLEGGTYEQYF.

The chain couples TRBV28 to TRBJ1-5; TRBD1 matches 8 bases. The V gene's germline CDR1 is MDHEN and CDR2 SYDVKM. CDR3 length equals 14 residues. The J segment lost 7 bases and the V segment lost 4 bases, leaving 6 bases of the junction unmatched. CDR3 loop: CASSSDRGAQPQHF. The CDR3, as DNA: TGTGCCAGCAGTTCAGACAGGGGTGCGCAGCCCCAGCATTTT.

The rearrangement links TRBV6-6 to TRBJ1-2; TRBD1 aligns across 7 bases. This CDR3 is built from 14 residues. V lost 6 bases to trimming and J lost 1 base; unmatched junction nucleotides: 5. From germline, CDR1 is MNHNY and CDR2 SVGAGI (reference sequence). For the CDR3, the DNA is TGTGCCAGCAGGCCGGGACAGATTAACTATGGCTACACCTTC. It yields the protein CASRPGQINYGYTF.

This clone was detected only once. The rearrangement uses TRBV6-2 or TRBV6-3 and TRBJ2-7, with TRBD1 identical over 7 bases. CDR1 and CDR2 (germline): MNHEY, SVGEGT. V lost 4 bases, J lost 3 bases, and 6 bases stayed unmatched. The CDR3 covers 14 residues. CDR3 residues: CASSLLRQGYEQYF. CDR3 in DNA: TGTGCCAGCAGTTTACTACGACAGGGCTACGAGCAGTACTTC.

The V call is TRBV24-1, the J call TRBJ2-7; possible D gene TRBD1, 5 bases. V lost 0 bases and J lost 3, with 8 bases in between. Per germline, CDR1 KGHDR and CDR2 SFDVKD. This CDR3 has 14 residues. CDR3 loop: CATSDLSTVYEQYF. Here the CDR3 DNA reads TGTGCCACCAGTGATTTGTCGACAGTCTACGAGCAGTACTTC.

This chain uses TRBV4-2 with TRBJ1-2; TRBD1 agrees at 7 bases. The V and J ends lost 5 bases and 5 bases, in that order; junction bases with no gene match: 14. CDR3 length equals 16 residues. Germline values: CDR1 LGHNA, CDR2 YNFKEQ. The CDR3 sequence is CASSSETGPMLYGYTF. CDR3 bases: TGTGCCAGCAGCTCGGAGACAGGGCCTATGTTGTATGGCTACACCTTC.

V is TRBV6-5 and J is TRBJ1-5; perhaps TRBD1 as D (5 bases). Germline loops: CDR1 MNHEY, CDR2 SVGAGI. V was shortened by 2 bases and J by 4 bases, with 9 bases between the two germline ends. The CDR3 is 14 residues long. The CDR3 reads CASSYRQGNQPQHF. CDR3 sequence (DNA): TGTGCCAGCAGTTACCGGCAGGGAAATCAGCCCCAGCATTTT.

The rearrangement uses TRBV27 and TRBJ2-1, with 12 bases aligning to TRBD1. CDR3 size: 15 residues. V lost 7 bases to trimming and J lost 7 bases; unmatched junction nucleotides: 8. The germline V gene has CDR1 MNHEY and CDR2 SMNVEV (reference sequence). The DNA for the CDR3 is TGTGCCAGCACCCAAGGGACAGGGGGCGAAAATGAGCAGTTCTTC. Residues: CASTQGTGGENEQFF.

Concerning this clone: Within the sample, other DNA sequences also encode this same CDR3. This chain links TRBV27 with TRBJ2-7; 10 nucleotides line up with TRBD2. The CDR3 covers 13 residues. Per germline, CDR1 MNHEY and CDR2 SMNVEV (reference sequence). Trimming removed 6 bases from V and 3 bases from J; junction bases left unmatched: 2. CDR3 in DNA: TGTGCCAGCAGGGCTAGCGGGAGCTACGAGCAGTACTTC. This gives the protein CASRASGSYEQYF.

On this clone: Germline is not matched at one junction end, which may reflect a read error. Other DNA sequences from this sample encode an identical CDR3 as well. The chain uses TRBV27 and TRBJ2-2; 12 nucleotides align to TRBD1. Per germline, CDR1 MNHEY and CDR2 SMNVEV (reference sequence). This CDR3 contains 19 residues. CDR3 residues: CATSAGGGQGALDTGELFF. CDR3 DNA sequence: TGTGCCACCAGTGCAGGGGGGGGACAGGGGGCGCTGGACACCGGGGAGCTGTTTTTT.

The rearrangement links TRBV10-3 to TRBJ1-5; TRBD1 matches 7 bases. Unmatched junction bases numbered 3, after V lost 4 bases and J lost 6 bases. CDR3 length: 13 amino acids. Germline V CDR1 and CDR2: ENHRY, SYGVKD. This CDR3 is CAISGTGSQPQHF. DNA of the CDR3: TGTGCCATCAGTGGGACAGGCAGTCAGCCCCAGCATTTT.